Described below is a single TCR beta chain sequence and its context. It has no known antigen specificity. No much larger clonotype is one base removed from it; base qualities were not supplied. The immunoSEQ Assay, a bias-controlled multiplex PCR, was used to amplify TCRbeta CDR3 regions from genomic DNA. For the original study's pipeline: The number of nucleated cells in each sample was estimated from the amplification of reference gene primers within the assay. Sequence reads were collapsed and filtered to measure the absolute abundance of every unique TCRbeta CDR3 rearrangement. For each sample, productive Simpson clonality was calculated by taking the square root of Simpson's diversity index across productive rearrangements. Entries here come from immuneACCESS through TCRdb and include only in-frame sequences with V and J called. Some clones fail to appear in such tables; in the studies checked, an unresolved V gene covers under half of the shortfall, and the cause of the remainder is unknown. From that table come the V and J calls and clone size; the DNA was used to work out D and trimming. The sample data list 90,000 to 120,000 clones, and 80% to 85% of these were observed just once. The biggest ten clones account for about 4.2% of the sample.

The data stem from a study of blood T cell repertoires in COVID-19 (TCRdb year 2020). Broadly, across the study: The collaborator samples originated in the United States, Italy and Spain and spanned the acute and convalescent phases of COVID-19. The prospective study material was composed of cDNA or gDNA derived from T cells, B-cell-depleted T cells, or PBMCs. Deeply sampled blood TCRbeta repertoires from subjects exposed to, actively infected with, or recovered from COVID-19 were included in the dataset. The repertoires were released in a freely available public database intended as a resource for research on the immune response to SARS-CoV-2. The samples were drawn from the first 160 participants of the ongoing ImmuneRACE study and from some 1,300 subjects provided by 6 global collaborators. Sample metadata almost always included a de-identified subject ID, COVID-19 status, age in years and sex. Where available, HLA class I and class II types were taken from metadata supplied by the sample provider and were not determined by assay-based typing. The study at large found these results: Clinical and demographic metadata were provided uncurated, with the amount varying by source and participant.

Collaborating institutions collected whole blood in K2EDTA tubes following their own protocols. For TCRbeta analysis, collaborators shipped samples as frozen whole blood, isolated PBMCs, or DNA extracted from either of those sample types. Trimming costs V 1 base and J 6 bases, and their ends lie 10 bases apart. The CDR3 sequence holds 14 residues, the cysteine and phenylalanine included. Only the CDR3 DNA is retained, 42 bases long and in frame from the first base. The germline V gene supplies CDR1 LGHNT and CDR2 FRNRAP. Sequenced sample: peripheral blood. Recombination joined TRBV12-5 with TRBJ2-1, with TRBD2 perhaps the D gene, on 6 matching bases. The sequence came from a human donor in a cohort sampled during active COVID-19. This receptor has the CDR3 CASGLGLDGNEQFF. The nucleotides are TGTGCTAGTGGTTTGGGACTAGACGGCAATGAGCAGTTCTTC.